The entry below describes one TCR beta chain. No antigen is known for it. The sample is drawn from a study of OX40 agonist ivuxolimab in advanced cancers. Findings and caveats of the study: Partial responders at 0.1-3.0 mg/kg had among the lowest clonal expansion. Expanded clones belonging to CD8+ T cells outnumbered, on average, those of CD4+.

This table comes from immunoSEQ multiplex PCR, and its TCRdb copy is limited to in-frame clones, with some not included. The sample has 30,000 to 35,000 clones; about 90% are singletons. Trimming shortened V by 6 bases and J by 0 bases, and 18 bases separated the two germline ends. Germline V gene sequence: CDR1 SNHLY, CDR2 FYNNEI. The CDR3 runs 16 residues. The TCR comes from an adult with an advanced solid tumor such as melanoma, head and neck, liver or kidney cancer. The rearrangement joins TRBV2 to TRBJ2-7; possible D gene TRBD2, 6 bases. The sequencing used CD4+ or CD8+ T cells sorted from blood, collected in a trial of the OX40 agonist ivuxolimab. The CDR3 reads CASRPPGERVSYEQYF. In nucleotides, the CDR3 is TGTGCCAGCAGGCCTCCGGGCGAGCGGGTCTCCTACGAGCAGTACTTC.